This T cell receptor beta chain was profiled in a study of T cells after somatic rescue of genetic block. The CDR3 has 14 amino acids. The ends were cut back, 0 bases at V and 5 bases at J, with 10 bases in the middle. Germline V CDR1 and CDR2: LGHNA, YNFKEQ. TCRdb's copy holds only in-frame clones and misses some; the assay was immunoSEQ multiplex PCR. The sample holds tens of thousands of clones, approximately 90% seen once. This sequence joins TRBV4-2 and TRBJ2-5; TRBD2 might be the D (6 bases). The sequenced sample consisted of peripheral blood mononuclear cells (PBMCs). This clonotype was obtained from a woman in her late teens or twenties. The CDR3 region has the DNA TGTGCCAGCAGCCAAGATTCGGGAGCGGAGACCCAGTACTTC. Translation gives CASSQDSGAETQYF.